The 17 T cell receptor beta chains given below trace back to one sample, sequenced in a study of T cell responses to AZD1222 COVID-19 vaccine. Here immunoSEQ multiplex PCR was the method, and the copy in TCRdb shows in-frame clones only, minus some. The data contain around 78,000 clones, 75% to 95% of them singletons. This specimen consisted of peripheral blood, obtained on day 0 of MenACWY control vaccination. The source is an adult in good health.

The chain couples TRBV2 to TRBJ1-6; D perhaps matches TRBD1 (5 bases). The V end was cut by 4 bases, the J end by 6 bases, with 7 bases between. Germline V lookup: CDR1 SNHLY, CDR2 FYNNEI. CDR3 length: 13 amino acids. The CDR3 protein is CASSAGLNSPLHF. The CDR3 nucleotides are TGTGCCAGCAGTGCGGGGCTTAATTCACCCCTCCACTTT.

The V and J genes are TRBV7-8 and TRBJ2-7, with 8 nucleotides matching TRBD2. V gave up 5 bases and J gave up 2 bases; unmatched junction bases: 8. The CDR3 consists of 15 residues. CDR1 is SGHVS and CDR2 is FQNEAQ in the germline V gene. CDR3 protein: CASSLSSGSAYEQYF. The CDR3 region has the DNA TGTGCCAGCAGCCTATCTAGCGGGTCTGCCTACGAGCAGTACTTC.

V is TRBV27 and J is TRBJ2-2; D gene unclear. The CDR3 is 15 amino acids. Trimming pared 2 bases from V and 6 bases from J, leaving 13 bases between. In germline, CDR1 is MNHEY, CDR2 SMNVEV (reference sequence). Written as DNA, the CDR3 is TGTGCCAGCAGTTTAACCTGGGTAGGATCCGGGGAGCTGTTTTTT. Translation gives CASSLTWVGSGELFF.

The chain employs TRBV7-2 and TRBJ2-1, with a tentative D call TRBD2 (5 bases). V dropped 5 bases and J dropped 10 bases, with 24 bases sitting between them. Per germline, CDR1 SGHTA and CDR2 FQGNSA. This CDR3 region has 16 residues. As DNA, the CDR3 is TGTGCCAGCAGCCCTATCAAAAGCGGACTGGCCGAAGAGCAGTTCTTC. Translation: CASSPIKSGLAEEQFF.

The gene calls are TRBV7-8 and TRBJ2-7; D uncertain. CDR3 length: 13 residues. The germline gives CDR1 SGHVS, CDR2 FQNEAQ. V was shortened by 5 bases and J by 6 bases, with 14 bases between the two germline ends. The CDR3 nucleotides are TGTGCCAGCAGCGAAGACGGAACACGCGAGCAGTACTTC. This encodes CASSEDGTREQYF. The variable domain in full, completed from reference TRBV7-8 and TRBJ2-7, reads GAGVSQSPRYKVAKRGQDVALRCDPISGHVSLFWYQQALGQGPEFLTYFQNEAQLDKSGLPSDRFFAERPEGSVSTLKIQRTQQEDSAVYLCASSEDGTREQYFGPGTRLTVT.

The chain couples TRBV5-4 to TRBJ2-5; 11 nucleotides align to TRBD2. V shed 3 bases and J 1 base; nucleotides not matched to a gene: 5. The CDR3 has 16 amino acids. Germline assignment: CDR1 SGHNT and CDR2 YYREEE (reference sequence). The CDR3 DNA follows: TGTGCCAGCAGCTATGGGGGACTAGCGGCCCAAGAGACCCAGTACTTC. Its translation is CASSYGGLAAQETQYF.

V usage is TRBV27 and J usage is TRBJ1-1; D is undetermined. With 6 bases removed from V and 1 base from J, the gap between germline ends came to 9 bases. The CDR3 covers 13 residues. CDR1 and CDR2 (germline): MNHEY, SMNVEV (reference sequence). CDR3 region: CASSQQRNTEAFF. The CDR3 coding sequence is TGTGCCAGCAGCCAACAGAGGAACACTGAAGCTTTCTTT.

The chain has TRBV6-5 and TRBJ2-1, with a possible D match to TRBD2 (5 bases). Germline V gene data show CDR1 as MNHEY and CDR2 as SVGAGI. V was pared by 7 bases and J by 5 bases, with 12 bases between. CDR3 length: 13 amino acids. CDR3 protein: CASIGEPDNEQFF. The CDR3 DNA reads as TGTGCCAGCATTGGGGAGCCGGACAATGAGCAGTTCTTC.

V gene TRBV10-3 combines with J gene TRBJ1-6; TRBD1 matches at 7 bases. The V gene's germline CDR1 is ENHRY and CDR2 SYGVKD. V lost 3 bases, J lost 10 bases, and 6 bases stayed unmatched. CDR3 size: 14 residues. CDR3 bases: TGTGCCATCAGTGATCACTTAGGGGGCTCACCCCTCCACTTT. Translation gives CAISDHLGGSPLHF.

The chain employs TRBV28 and TRBJ1-2; a possible D gene is TRBD1 (6 bases). Germline lookup yields CDR1 MDHEN and CDR2 SYDVKM. The CDR3 is 13 amino acids. Trimming removed 6 bases from V and 4 bases from J, with 12 bases in between. This CDR3 is CASRAGESYGYTF. The CDR3 coding sequence is TGTGCCAGCAGGGCAGGGGAGTCCTATGGCTACACCTTC.

This chain uses TRBV27 with TRBJ2-7, with D possibly TRBD1 on 5 matching bases. Trimming pared 3 bases from V and 2 bases from J, leaving 14 bases between. From germline, CDR1 is MNHEY and CDR2 SMNVEV (reference sequence). The CDR3 runs 15 residues. The CDR3 spells CASSLVGRGTYEQYF. The CDR3 DNA sequence: TGTGCCAGCAGTTTGGTTGGTAGGGGAACCTACGAGCAGTACTTC.

The chain recombines TRBV28 with TRBJ2-1, with no clear D. V lost 6 bases, J lost 9 bases, and 6 bases lay in between. This CDR3 is built from 10 residues. CDR1 and CDR2 from the germline V gene are MDHEN and SYDVKM. CDR3 in DNA: TGTGCCAGCAGCCGGGTTGAGCAGTTCTTC. As protein: CASSRVEQFF.

This chain uses TRBV30 with TRBJ1-2; TRBD1 matches 7 bases. The CDR3 runs to 18 residues. The germline V gene encodes CDR1 GTSNPN and CDR2 SVGIG (reference sequence). V shed 3 bases and J 4 bases; nucleotides not matched to a gene: 20. The CDR3 DNA follows: TGTGCCTGGAGCAGTTTTCTGGGGCAGGGGGAGAACCCCTATGGCTACACCTTC. Translation gives CAWSSFLGQGENPYGYTF. The full variable domain, in which reference TRBV30 and TRBJ1-2 provide the parts outside the CDR3, is SQTIHQWPATLVQPVGSPLSLECTVEGTSNPNLYWYRQAAGRGLQLLFYSVGIGQISSEVPQNLSASRPQDRQFILSSKKLLLSDSGFYLCAWSSFLGQGENPYGYTFGSGTRLTVV.

Only one count was recorded for this clone. The chain combines TRBV14 with TRBJ2-5, with D perhaps TRBD1 or TRBD2 (6 bases each). The CDR3 is 17 residues long. V shed 1 base and J shed 7 bases, with 22 bases lying between them. In germline, CDR1 is SGHDN, CDR2 FVKESK. CDR3 sequence: CASSQGVTPGGSGTQYF. CDR3 bases: TGTGCCAGCAGCCAAGGTGTGACTCCCGGGGGCTCAGGGACCCAGTACTTC.

In nucleotides, the CDR3 is TGCGCCAGCAGCTTGAGACTCGCCTTCGGGGAGCTGTTTTTT. The encoded protein is CASSLRLAFGELFF. The rearrangement uses TRBV5-1 and TRBJ2-2, with no clear D. The germline V gene encodes CDR1 SGHRS and CDR2 YFSETQ. Trimming removed 1 base from V and 7 bases from J, with 11 bases in between. There are 14 residues in the CDR3.

The chain joins TRBV24-1 to TRBJ2-2, with D maybe TRBD1 (5 bases). Trimming removed 5 bases from V and 11 bases from J, with 17 bases in between. The CDR3 consists of 14 residues. Germline V gene lookup returns CDR1 KGHDR and CDR2 SFDVKD. CDR3 sequence reads: CATSGAGPYPELFF. In nucleotides, the CDR3 is TGTGCCACCAGTGGGGCAGGGCCGTACCCAGAGCTGTTTTTT.

V usage is TRBV10-2 and J usage is TRBJ2-2; D possibly corresponds to TRBD1 (5 bases). Germline-derived CDR1 and CDR2 are WSHSY and SAAADI. Trimming left V 7 bases short and J 6 bases short, with 15 bases between. The CDR3 totals 14 residues. The CDR3 sequence: CASKEAQVSGELFF. DNA for the CDR3: TGCGCCAGCAAAGAGGCACAGGTCTCCGGGGAGCTGTTTTTT.